Detailed here is one T cell receptor beta chain. No cognate antigen has been identified for it. The sample holds no much larger clone one base away, and base qualities are not on file. Libraries came from 5' RACE. The instrument was an Illumina HiSeq 2500. A second PCR of about 6 to 12 cycles was run with a J-beta primer mix and a sample-barcoded 5' primer. A unique molecular identifier was introduced onto each TCR beta cDNA molecule by a template-switch 5' adaptor carrying 12 random nucleotides. Each sample yielded at least 2.5 million CDR3-containing paired-end reads. First-strand cDNA was synthesized from all RNA with the Mint cDNA synthesis kit, primed by a TRBC-specific oligonucleotide. All cDNA was treated with uracil-DNA glycosylase and then went through a first 18-cycle PCR with the universal primers M1SS and BC2_uni_R. The study's processing was this. Each sample was normalized by randomly selecting 1 million high-quality reads, each carrying a distinct molecular identifier. Instead of being binned into consensus sequences, reads that shared molecular identifiers were thrown out. MiTCR, set to a Q25 quality threshold and the strictest error-elimination algorithm, was used for CDR3 identification, clonotype clustering and error correction. Lower-bound total TCR beta diversity was estimated with a nonparametric unseen species model using Euler transformation. The public reads were run again by TCRdb, first through fastp at Q25 and then through MiXCR, and only productive beta chains were kept. CDR3 protein sequences are deduplicated, and each keeps its most common genes and DNA. The V and J calls, along with clone size, are taken from TCRdb and not from the paper's own processing. The sample table holds just over 1 million distinct CDR3 sequences, of which more than 35% were seen once. The top ten constitute approximately 17% of the sample.

The record originates from a study of blood T cells in healthy people across ages (dated by TCRdb to between 2014 and 2017). Concerning the study at large: In model experiments, template switching captured roughly one uniquely barcoded TCR beta cDNA molecule for every two T cells. Using deep sequencing normalized with unique cDNA molecular identifiers, the study measured how TCR beta repertoire diversity changes with age. The donors were split into four age groups: young (average about 15 years), middle-aged (about 40), aged (approximately 59) and long-lived (over 80). To avoid experimental bias, donors of different ages were randomly spread across the sequencing lanes. The study analyzed two additional independent replicas of 1 million unique cDNA reads from the same blood draw for two donors, one aged 18 to 30 and one aged 80 or older.

Donors were 35 to 40 systemically healthy Caucasian individuals from Russia aged 6 to 90 years. Each donor gave approximately 10 milliliters of peripheral blood, collected into EDTA-treated Vacutainer tubes. Ficoll-Paque density-gradient centrifugation was used to isolate PBMCs, with at least 6.5 million per sample. Trizol reagent was used to extract total RNA from PBMCs, with at least 6 micrograms per sample. Naive CD45RAhigh/CD27high T cell percentages were measured by flow cytometry on a PBMC aliquot from every donor. Results the study describes overall, beyond this receptor: Because donor CMV infection status was unknown, age-related changes in expanded clonotypes were potentially confounded. Because profiling used bulk unsorted PBMCs, naive and antigen-experienced compartments could not be compared conclusively. Estimates of total diversity based on one million sequenced T cells were regarded as lower bounds and as underestimates. As age increased, observed TCR beta diversity per million T cells dropped in a roughly linear way, and a significant reduction was already evident by age about 36. Compared with the aged group, the long-lived group had more naive CD4+ T cells, fewer expanded clones and increased TCR diversity, suggesting age selection. There was a strong correlation between observed TCR beta diversity and the percentage of naive T cells measured by flow cytometry.

Relative to germline, V is 4 bases shorter and J is 5 bases shorter, with 24 bases between their ends. Via the germline V gene (reference sequence), CDR1 is SEHNR and CDR2 FQNEAQ. From cysteine to phenylalanine, the CDR3 is 18 amino acids long. Just CDR3 DNA is preserved here, 54 bases in frame from base 1. The V gene is TRBV7-9 and the J gene is TRBJ2-1, with the D call tentatively TRBD1 or TRBD2, each fitting 6 bases. The clonotype was recovered from a woman in her sixties or seventies in good health. Sequenced input: blood. The bases are TGTGCCAGCAGCTCTCCGGGGGCGGTCTTCGGACGTGACAATGAGCAGTTCTTC. This is translated as CASSSPGAVFGRDNEQFF.